The rows below give T cell receptor beta chains drawn from one sample of a study of T-cell reconstitution after alpha-beta-depleted transplantation in children. TCRdb re-called the PCR reads with MiXCR, one entry per CDR3 protein. The repertoire includes some 640,000 distinct CDR3 sequences, around 16% of them detected once, and about 1.1% sits in the top ten. Sequences were derived from PBMCs from the stem cell graft donor, sampled from the stem cell graft. The receptors come from a human donor who donated a stem cell graft to a child with acute myeloid leukemia. Both conserved end residues are part of each CDR3. A D gene is named only where the DNA matches it firmly. Some rows have no size entry. The others give once, few or many, or a class for an expanded clone.

len,j_gene,abundance,d_gene,v_gene,CDR3aa,CDR3nt
13,TRBJ1-4,many,TRBD1,TRBV20-1,CSAGEGGGEKLFF,TGCAGTGCTGGGGAGGGAGGGGGCGAAAAACTGTTTTTT
16,TRBJ2-2,NA,TRBD1,TRBV5-6,CASSLGTGVNTGELFF,TGTGCCAGCAGCTTGGGGACAGGGGTGAACACCGGGGAGCTGTTTTTT
14,TRBJ2-5,many,NA,TRBV7-9,CASSLGLRQETQYF,TGTGCCAGCAGCTTGGGACTTCGCCAAGAGACCCAGTACTTC
17,TRBJ2-1,NA,NA,TRBV7-2,CASSLRVQVSSYNEQFF,TGTGCCAGCAGCTTAAGGGTACAGGTATCCTCCTACAATGAGCAGTTCTTC
14,TRBJ1-1,few,TRBD1,TRBV12-3/TRBV12-4,CASSPTGVDTEAFF,TGTGCCAGCAGTCCGACAGGGGTGGACACTGAAGCTTTCTTT
15,TRBJ2-3,few,NA,TRBV5-1,CASSSLPDGLDTQYF,TGCGCCAGCAGCTCCCTACCGGACGGTCTAGATACGCAGTATTTT
11,TRBJ1-2,NA,NA,TRBV29-1,CSVLTTYGYTF,TGCAGCGTTCTGACAACCTATGGCTACACCTTC
15,TRBJ2-7,many,NA,TRBV20-1,CSARVGGGLLYEQYF,TGCAGTGCTAGAGTAGGGGGGGGCCTTTTATACGAGCAGTACTTC
14,TRBJ1-1,many,NA,TRBV20-1,CSAPTTGTNTEAFF,TGCAGTGCCCCGACCACAGGCACCAACACTGAAGCTTTCTTT
13,TRBJ2-5,many,TRBD2,TRBV7-3,CASSHSGEETQYF,TGTGCCAGCAGCCATAGCGGGGAAGAGACCCAGTACTTC
17,TRBJ1-3,many,NA,TRBV7-2,CASSLWASKSSGNTIYF,TGTGCCAGCAGCTTATGGGCCAGCAAAAGCTCTGGAAACACCATATATTTT
16,TRBJ2-7,many,TRBD1,TRBV6-5,CASSHPTGGISYEQYF,TGTGCCAGCAGTCACCCGACAGGGGGAATATCCTACGAGCAGTACTTC
15,TRBJ2-1,many,NA,TRBV20-1,CSARVDSGAYNEQFF,TGCAGTGCTAGAGTTGACTCCGGGGCCTACAATGAGCAGTTCTTC
17,TRBJ2-2,NA,NA,TRBV9,CASSVKARGQNTGELFF,TGTGCCAGCAGCGTAAAGGCAAGGGGACAGAACACCGGGGAGCTGTTTTTT
16,TRBJ2-2,NA,TRBD2,TRBV7-9,CASSSASGRDTGELFF,TGTGCCAGCAGCTCCGCTAGCGGTCGAGACACCGGGGAGCTGTTTTTT
16,TRBJ2-5,many,TRBD2,TRBV13,CASSPGLAGGLETQYF,TGTGCCAGCAGCCCGGGCCTAGCGGGGGGGCTAGAGACCCAGTACTTC
15,TRBJ2-1,NA,TRBD1,TRBV27,CASSLIDRGYNEQFF,TGTGCCAGCAGTTTAATCGACAGGGGCTACAATGAGCAGTTCTTC
16,TRBJ2-1,NA,TRBD1,TRBV7-2,CASSPDRGAIYNEQFF,TGTGCCAGCAGCCCTGACAGGGGCGCAATTTACAATGAGCAGTTCTTC
12,TRBJ1-5,many,NA,TRBV20-1,CSATYSNQPQHF,TGCAGTGCTACTTATAGCAATCAGCCCCAGCATTTT
11,TRBJ2-1,NA,NA,TRBV7-9,CATRSYNEQFF,TGTGCCACCCGGTCCTACAATGAGCAGTTCTTC
15,TRBJ2-1,NA,TRBD1,TRBV6-1,CASSFGRDRHNEQFF,TGTGCCAGCAGCTTCGGACGGGACAGACACAATGAGCAGTTCTTC
12,TRBJ1-6,few,NA,TRBV27,CASRQTNSPLHF,TGTGCCAGCAGACAGACCAATTCACCCCTCCACTTT
18,TRBJ2-3,many,TRBD1,TRBV20-1,CSARDMVQGGLRTDTQYF,TGCAGTGCTAGAGATATGGTACAGGGGGGCCTCAGAACAGATACGCAGTATTTT
13,TRBJ1-2,many,NA,TRBV5-1,CASSLDPYYGYTF,TGCGCCAGCAGCCTAGACCCTTATTATGGCTACACCTTC
15,TRBJ2-3,many,TRBD2,TRBV9,CASSVTSARGDTQYF,TGTGCCAGCAGCGTAACTAGCGCGAGAGGAGATACGCAGTATTTT
15,TRBJ1-2,NA,TRBD1,TRBV7-9,CASNYATGGLLGYTF,TGTGCCAGCAACTACGCGACAGGGGGTCTGTTGGGCTACACCTTC
16,TRBJ1-2,few,NA,TRBV20-1,CSARDRALWWNYGYTF,TGCAGTGCTAGAGATAGGGCGCTATGGTGGAACTATGGCTACACCTTC
16,TRBJ2-1,NA,NA,TRBV28,CASSLSVWGSYNEQFF,TGTGCCAGCAGTTTATCAGTCTGGGGATCCTACAATGAGCAGTTCTTC
15,TRBJ2-5,NA,NA,TRBV5-1,CASSLGSQKKETQYF,TGCGCCAGCAGCTTGGGTAGTCAAAAGAAAGAGACCCAGTACTTC
17,TRBJ2-2,few,NA,TRBV9,CASSFHQQGRGTGELFF,TGTGCCAGCAGCTTCCATCAACAGGGGCGGGGAACCGGGGAGCTGTTTTTT
14,TRBJ2-7,many,NA,TRBV12-3/TRBV12-4,CASTLDSPSYEQYF,TGTGCCAGCACCCTTGACTCTCCCAGCTACGAGCAGTACTTC
16,TRBJ1-4,NA,NA,TRBV7-9,CASSTGYQAGHEKLFF,TGTGCCAGCAGCACTGGTTATCAGGCGGGGCATGAAAAACTGTTTTTT
14,TRBJ2-2,NA,TRBD2,TRBV7-3,CASTAGANTGELFF,TGTGCCAGCACCGCGGGGGCGAACACCGGGGAGCTGTTTTTT
16,TRBJ2-1,once,TRBD2,TRBV12-3/TRBV12-4,CASIPSIERGGHEQFF,TGTGCCAGCATCCCTTCTATCGAGCGGGGGGGCCATGAGCAGTTCTTC
16,TRBJ2-1,few,TRBD2,TRBV7-9,CASSFPGLAGVNEQFF,TGTGCCAGCAGCTTTCCGGGACTAGCGGGGGTGAATGAGCAGTTCTTC
16,TRBJ1-1,NA,TRBD1,TRBV7-2,CASSLIFDRVNTEAFF,TGTGCCAGCAGCTTAATCTTCGACAGGGTGAACACTGAAGCTTTCTTT
15,TRBJ2-3,many,TRBD1,TRBV20-1,CSARDPDRGTDTQYF,TGCAGTGCTAGAGATCCCGACAGGGGCACAGATACGCAGTATTTT
14,TRBJ2-1,many,NA,TRBV5-1,CASSFRDTDNEQFF,TGCGCCAGCAGCTTTCGGGACACAGACAATGAGCAGTTCTTC
11,TRBJ2-1,NA,NA,TRBV18,CASSIGREQFF,TGTGCCAGCTCAATTGGTCGGGAGCAGTTCTTC
10,TRBJ2-5,few,NA,TRBV6-6,CASGDQTQYF,TGTGCCAGCGGGGACCAGACCCAGTACTTC